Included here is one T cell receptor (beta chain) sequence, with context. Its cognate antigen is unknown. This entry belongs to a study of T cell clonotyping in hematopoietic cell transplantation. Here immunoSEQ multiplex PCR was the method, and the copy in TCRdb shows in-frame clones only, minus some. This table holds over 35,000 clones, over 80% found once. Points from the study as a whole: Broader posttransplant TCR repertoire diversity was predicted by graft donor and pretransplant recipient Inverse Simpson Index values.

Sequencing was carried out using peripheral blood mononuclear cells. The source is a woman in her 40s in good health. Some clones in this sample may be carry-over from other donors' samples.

This chain's CDR3 is CASSQIQETQYF. DNA of the CDR3: TGCGCCAGCAGTCAAATCCAAGAGACCCAGTACTTC. The chain is built from TRBV23-1 and TRBJ2-5, with unresolved D. TRBV23-1 is flagged as an ORF with uncertain function. V was trimmed by 2 bases and J by 1 base, leaving 2 bases between them. The CDR3 loop spans 12 amino acids.